Each of the 20 T cell receptor beta chains below was sequenced from the same sample in a study of shared clonotypes between healthy human individuals. Some clones are missing from TCRdb's copy, which holds only in-frame ones; the method was immunoSEQ multiplex PCR. The repertoire holds roughly 700,000 clones, with roughly 88% as singletons. The sequenced sample consisted of memory CD8+ T cells from PBMCs. Subset reported: CD45RO+ cells pooled with CCR7-negative TemRA cells. The receptors shown here come from a man aged 18-30 years in good health. Some clones in this sample may be carry-over from other donors' samples.

As to this clone: The same CDR3 can be traced to other DNA sequences in this sample. This rearrangement joins TRBV28 to TRBJ1-4, with no clear D. The CDR3 contains 14 residues. Between the trimmed V and J ends, which lost 6 bases and 4 bases, there was a span of 12 bases. Germline CDR1 is MDHEN and CDR2 is SYDVKM. The chain's CDR3 is CASSLPGNNEKLFF. CDR3 coding DNA: TGTGCCAGCAGCCTTCCGGGCAATAATGAAAAACTGTTTTTT. The entire variable domain, with the rest obtained from reference TRBV28 and TRBJ1-4, is as follows: DVKVTQSSRYLVKRTGEKVFLECVQDMDHENMFWYRQDPGLGLRLIYFSYDVKMKEKGDIPEGYSVSREKKERFSLILESASTNQTSMYLCASSLPGNNEKLFFGSGTQLSVL.

The rearrangement joins TRBV11-3 to TRBJ2-1, with D uncertain. Trimming cost V 2 bases and J 7 bases, with 18 bases left between them. The germline V gene encodes CDR1 SGHNT and CDR2 YENEEA. The CDR3 has 16 residues. The CDR3 reads CASSLWGFGDENEQFF. DNA for the CDR3: TGTGCCAGCAGCTTATGGGGATTTGGGGATGAGAATGAGCAGTTCTTC.

V usage is TRBV18 and J usage is TRBJ2-7, with 12 bases matching TRBD1. Per the germline V gene, CDR1 is KGHSH and CDR2 is LQKENI. The CDR3 extends over 19 amino acids. The V and J ends lost 2 bases and 7 bases, in that order; junction bases with no gene match: 18. CDR3 sequence: CASSPTRDRGRAREAEQYF. DNA of the CDR3: TGTGCCAGCTCACCAACCCGGGACAGGGGGCGGGCGAGGGAAGCAGAGCAGTACTTC.

The chain combines TRBV19 with TRBJ2-5; D possibly corresponds to TRBD1 (5 bases). Germline CDR1 reads LNHDA; CDR2 reads SQIVND (reference sequence). There are 14 residues in the CDR3. Trimming shortened V by 5 bases and J by 2 bases, and 12 bases separated the two germline ends. CDR3 DNA: TGTGCCAGTAGTCCTCGGACACCGCAAGAGACCCAGTACTTC. This sequence encodes CASSPRTPQETQYF.

CDR3 sequence (DNA): TGTGCCAGCAGCTTAGGAAAACTAGCGGGGGAGGGGGAGACCCAGTACTTC. This encodes CASSLGKLAGEGETQYF. The gene calls are TRBV7-8 and TRBJ2-5, with TRBD2 matching over 11 bases. The CDR3 contains 17 residues. Germline CDR1 SGHVS, CDR2 FQNEAQ. Trimming removed 1 base from V and 5 bases from J; junction bases left unmatched: 9.

The gene calls are TRBV2 and TRBJ2-7, with 9 bases that match TRBD2. The germline CDR1 and CDR2 sequences are SNHLY and FYNNEI. The junction had 13 bases not matched to a gene; V was cut back by 7 bases and J by 3 bases. This CDR3 has 16 residues. CDR3 residues: CASTSYSGSTDYEQYF. CDR3 coding DNA: TGTGCCAGCACAAGTTATAGCGGGAGCACGGACTACGAGCAGTACTTC.

In nucleotides, the CDR3 is TGTGCCAGCAGCCAGAGCGGGTCCTATGGCTACACCTTC. Protein product: CASSQSGSYGYTF. The V call is TRBV2, the J call TRBJ1-2; D gene uncertain. V was cut by 6 bases and J by 4 bases, with 12 bases left in between. CDR1 is SNHLY and CDR2 is FYNNEI in the germline V gene. The CDR3 is 13 residues long.

The chain recombines TRBV19 with TRBJ2-7, with 12 bases fitting TRBD2. V shed 3 bases and J 3 bases; nucleotides not matched to a gene: 6. Per germline, CDR1 LNHDA and CDR2 SQIVND (reference sequence). The CDR3 runs to 16 residues. The CDR3 sequence: CASSIWTSGTGYEQYF. DNA for the CDR3: TGTGCCAGTAGTATCTGGACTAGCGGGACGGGCTACGAGCAGTACTTC.

V is TRBV7-6 and J is TRBJ2-7, with unresolved D. Trimming cost V 4 bases and J 3 bases, with 13 bases left between them. Germline loops: CDR1 SGHVS, CDR2 FNYEAQ. CDR3 size: 14 residues. The CDR3 region is CASSWDEMGYEQYF. The CDR3 nucleotides read TGTGCCAGCAGCTGGGATGAGATGGGCTACGAGCAGTACTTC.

This rearrangement joins TRBV1 to TRBJ2-5; TRBD2 is taken as the D call from the table, unchecked against the DNA. TRBV1 is shown as a pseudogene. The CDR3 length is 12 residues. The CDR3 DNA reads TGCACCAGCAGCGTGCGACTGGAGACCCAGTACTTC. Translation gives CTSSVRLETQYF.

Note on this clone: Different DNA sequences within this sample yield the same CDR3. This sequence joins TRBV13 and TRBJ2-3; D call uncertain. The CDR3 spans 12 residues. Deletions cut 5 bases from V and 4 bases from J, with 7 bases between. CDR1 is PRHDT and CDR2 is FYEKMQ in the germline V gene (reference sequence). For the CDR3, the DNA is TGTGCCAGCAGCCCAGGCGCAGATACGCAGTATTTT. Translating it yields CASSPGADTQYF.

The V call is TRBV15, the J call TRBJ1-2; D perhaps matches TRBD1 (6 bases). CDR3 size: 14 residues. Germline V lookup: CDR1 LNHNV, CDR2 YYDKDF (reference sequence). V was trimmed by 5 bases and J by 2 bases, leaving 12 bases between them. This CDR3 reads CATSPGGLNYGYTF. The DNA of the CDR3 is TGTGCCACCAGCCCCGGGGGCCTAAACTATGGCTACACCTTC.

The rearrangement joins TRBV7-8 to TRBJ1-1; D is possibly TRBD1 (6 bases). The length of the CDR3 is 15 residues. V was trimmed by 5 bases and J by 6 bases, leaving 19 bases between them. CDR1 is SGHVS, CDR2 FQNEAQ, per germline. The CDR3 here is CASSPSLGGPSEAFF. CDR3 DNA: TGTGCCAGCAGCCCATCCTTGGGGGGCCCCTCTGAAGCTTTCTTT.

J is TRBJ2-5 and V is TRBV6-1; D may be TRBD1 or TRBD2 (5 bases each). V gave up 3 bases and J gave up 4 bases, with 15 bases separating them. Per the germline V gene, CDR1 is MNHNS and CDR2 is SASEGT. This CDR3 has 15 residues. The CDR3: CASSEGRGTRETQYF. Here the CDR3 DNA reads TGTGCCAGCAGTGAGGGAAGAGGGACCAGAGAGACCCAGTACTTC.

This CDR3 is CASSYSGVPNTEAFF. For the CDR3, the DNA is TGTGCCAGCAGTTACTCGGGCGTTCCCAACACTGAAGCTTTCTTT. V usage is TRBV6-5 and J usage is TRBJ1-1; D unresolved. The CDR3 covers 15 residues. The germline V gene encodes CDR1 MNHEY and CDR2 SVGAGI. Trimming left V 0 bases short and J 2 bases short, with 10 bases between.

The gene calls are TRBV7-9 and TRBJ1-1, with D maybe TRBD1 (5 bases). With 5 bases removed from V and 2 bases from J, the gap between germline ends came to 15 bases. The CDR3 loop spans 15 amino acids. CDR1 SEHNR and CDR2 FQNEAQ come from the germline V gene (reference sequence). The DNA for the CDR3 is TGTGCCAGCAGCCCAACTACGGGGGAAAACACTGAAGCTTTCTTT. Its protein product is CASSPTTGENTEAFF.

The chain employs TRBV4-3 and TRBJ2-1; no firm D call. Trimming removed 0 bases at V and 2 bases at J, with 14 bases between. The CDR3 covers 17 residues. Germline assignment: CDR1 LGHNA and CDR2 YSLEER. The CDR3 coding sequence is TGCGCCAGCAGCCAAGATGGTTCCGTCGGTCCCTACAATGAGCAGTTCTTC. This translates into CASSQDGSVGPYNEQFF.

This chain joins TRBV11-2 and TRBJ2-5, with 8 bases fitting TRBD2. V lost 6 bases and J lost 4; bases outside the gene matches: 7. Per germline, CDR1 SGHAT and CDR2 FQNNGV. The length of the CDR3 is 14 residues. The CDR3 sequence is CASRAGVGGETQYF. The CDR3 nucleotides read TGTGCCAGCAGAGCGGGAGTGGGGGGAGAGACCCAGTACTTC. Full variable domain (rest looked up from reference TRBV11-2 and TRBJ2-5): EAGVAQSPRYKIIEKRQSVAFWCNPISGHATLYWYQQILGQGPKLLIQFQNNGVVDDSQLPKDRFSAERLKGVDSTLKIQPAKLEDSAVYLCASRAGVGGETQYFGPGTRLLVL.

The chain links TRBV15 to TRBJ2-1; 8 bases are a match to TRBD2. Germline loops: CDR1 LNHNV, CDR2 YYDKDF (reference sequence). The CDR3 sequence is 16 residues long. Trimming took 4 bases from V and 2 from J; bases not matched to a gene: 7. CDR3 sequence reads: CATSKKRERTYNEQFF. The CDR3 bases are TGTGCCACCAGCAAGAAGCGGGAGCGTACCTACAATGAGCAGTTCTTC.

The chain recombines TRBV28 with TRBJ1-1, with 11 bases that match TRBD1. The CDR3 totals 14 residues. Germline V gene sequence: CDR1 MDHEN, CDR2 SYDVKM. V lost 6 bases to trimming and J lost 7 bases; unmatched junction nucleotides: 7. The CDR3 sequence is CASRRTGGAGEAFF. CDR3 in DNA: TGTGCCAGCAGGAGGACAGGGGGCGCCGGTGAAGCTTTCTTT.